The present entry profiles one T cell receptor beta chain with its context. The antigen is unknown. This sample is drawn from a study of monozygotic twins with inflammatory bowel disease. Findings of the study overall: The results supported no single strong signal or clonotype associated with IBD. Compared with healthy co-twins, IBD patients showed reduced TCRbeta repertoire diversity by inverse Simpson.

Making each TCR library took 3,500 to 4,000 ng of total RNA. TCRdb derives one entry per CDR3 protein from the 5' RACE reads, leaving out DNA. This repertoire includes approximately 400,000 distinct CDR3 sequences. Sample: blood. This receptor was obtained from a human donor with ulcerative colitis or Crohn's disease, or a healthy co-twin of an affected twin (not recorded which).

The CDR3 sequence is CASSAHGGSGSYGYTF. V usage is TRBV25-1 and J usage is TRBJ1-2; TCRdb calls TRBD1, which cannot be checked without DNA. CDR1 MGHDK and CDR2 SYGVNS come from the germline V gene. The CDR3 is 16 residues long.